This TCR beta chain was sequenced during a study of T cell responses to AZD1222 COVID-19 vaccine. About this clone itself: Its antigen is unknown.

General study results and limits: Repertoire samples came only from after the peak T cell response. It should be noted that donors were predominantly white British and more often female, and clonal diversity was possibly underestimated.

V was pared by 6 bases and J by 1 base, with 12 bases between. Germline CDR1 reads MNHEY; CDR2 reads SVGAGI. The CDR3 runs to 14 residues. Clones were sequenced by immunoSEQ multiplex PCR, and TCRdb holds only the in-frame ones, with some missing. Of 100,000 to 150,000 clones listed, 70% to 90% are singletons. This chain links TRBV6-5 with TRBJ1-1, with a weak D call TRBD1 (6 bases). This receptor was identified in an adult in good health. The input for sequencing was peripheral blood, taken on day 0 of AZD1222 vaccination. CDR3 sequence (DNA): TGTGCCAGCAGGGAGGGACAACAGAACACTGAAGCTTTCTTT. Its translation is CASREGQQNTEAFF.